This T cell receptor beta chain was obtained from a study of T cell responses to AZD1222 COVID-19 vaccine. General study findings and limits: At 160-218 and 743-854, vaccine-associated CD4 TCRs were dominant, and they spanned spike.

As for this clone: Its antigen is still unknown.

Here immunoSEQ multiplex PCR was the method, and the copy in TCRdb shows in-frame clones only, minus some. Of approximately 260,000 clones detected, 93% appear once; the ten largest clones hold around 0.57%. The CDR3 covers 11 residues. Per germline, CDR1 SNHLY and CDR2 FYNNEI. Trimming cost V 10 bases and J 8 bases, with 12 bases left between them. The sample consisted of peripheral blood, taken on day 0 of AZD1222 vaccination. This sequence was found in an adult in good health. The V gene is TRBV2, the J gene TRBJ1-5; no clear D. The CDR3 nucleotides are TGTGCCACTCGAATAAATGAGCCCCAGCATTTT. Protein product: CATRINEPQHF.